The 17 T cell receptor beta chains in this list originate from one sample, sequenced in a study of neurological immune-mediated disorders. TCRdb recomputed calls from the 5' RACE reads with MiXCR, one row per CDR3 protein. There are some 95,000 distinct CDR3 sequences in the sample; 3% to 4% occur only once, and roughly 6.4% lies in the top ten. Material for sequencing was PBMCs. These receptors originate from a woman between 18 and 29 years old with multiple sclerosis.

In its sample, this clonotype was seen many times. This chain uses TRBV20-1 with TRBJ2-7; D might be TRBD2 (6 bases). The V end was cut by 3 bases, the J end by 7 bases, with 19 bases between. The V gene's germline CDR1 is DFQATT and CDR2 SNEGSKA (reference sequence). This CDR3 is 14 amino acids long. The chain's CDR3 is CSASPDSGTREQYF. The CDR3, as DNA: TGCAGTGCTAGTCCCGACTCCGGGACTCGGGAGCAGTACTTC.

This clonotype was seen at least ten times. The chain has TRBV3-1 and TRBJ2-2, with D perhaps TRBD2 (6 bases). Germline CDR1 and CDR2: LGHDT and YNNKEL (reference sequence). V was clipped by 4 bases and J by 5 bases, with 14 bases between them. The CDR3 extends over 15 amino acids. The CDR3 is CASSRGGAETGELFF. DNA of the CDR3: TGTGCCAGCAGCCGGGGCGGGGCTGAGACCGGGGAGCTGTTTTTT.

This clonotype was detected ten times or more. The chain uses TRBV10-3 and TRBJ1-1; tentative D call: TRBD1 (5 bases). This CDR3 has 17 residues. The germline gives CDR1 ENHRY, CDR2 SYGVKD. V shed 0 bases and J shed 3 bases, with 17 bases lying between them. The CDR3 DNA is TGTGCCATCAGTGAGTCGTCTTTCAGCGGGGCCGACACTGAAGCTTTCTTT. Translating it yields CAISESSFSGADTEAFF.

This clonotype was detected many times. V is TRBV6-5 and J is TRBJ1-2, with 7 bases identical to TRBD1. CDR1 is MNHEY and CDR2 is SVGAGI in the germline V gene. V lost 6 bases, J lost 2 bases, and 6 bases stayed unmatched. This CDR3 is 14 amino acids long. CDR3 in amino acids: CASSRATGNYGYTF. The CDR3 DNA reads TGTGCCAGCAGCCGCGCGACAGGGAACTATGGCTACACCTTC.

This clonotype was recorded at least ten times. V is TRBV10-3 and J is TRBJ2-3, with 8 bases matching TRBD1. Trimming removed 11 bases from V and 0 bases from J; junction bases left unmatched: 4. Per germline, CDR1 ENHRY and CDR2 SYGVKD. The CDR3 spans 13 residues. This CDR3 is CASRTGSTDTQYF. CDR3 sequence (DNA): TGTGCCTCCAGGACAGGGAGCACAGATACGCAGTATTTT.

This clonotype has ten or more counts. The chain combines TRBV20-1 with TRBJ1-2; D gene ambiguous. Trimming shortened V by 5 bases and J by 8 bases, and 9 bases separated the two germline ends. Germline lookup yields CDR1 DFQATT and CDR2 SNEGSKA (reference sequence). This CDR3 is built from 10 residues. The CDR3 DNA reads TGCAGTGCTGAGGCTCAGGGCTACACCTTC. Translated, it gives CSAEAQGYTF.

This clonotype was detected a few times. The chain joins TRBV7-9 to TRBJ1-3, with a possible D match to TRBD1 (5 bases). Germline loops: CDR1 SEHNR, CDR2 FQNEAQ (reference sequence). With 3 bases removed from V and 0 bases from J, the gap between germline ends came to 21 bases. The CDR3 has 19 residues. The CDR3 DNA is TGTGCCAGCAGCTTTGGTGGGGCACGGGAGAGCTACTCTGGAAACACCATATATTTT. Its protein is CASSFGGARESYSGNTIYF.

This clonotype was recorded many times. The V and J genes are TRBV20-1 and TRBJ1-1; D is undetermined. CDR1 DFQATT and CDR2 SNEGSKA come from the germline V gene (reference sequence). CDR3 length: 15 residues. The germline V and J ends were trimmed by 5 bases and 7 bases, with 23 bases remaining between them. The CDR3 sequence is CSAQDDSLLTYEAFF. The CDR3 region has the DNA TGCAGTGCTCAGGACGACTCACTCCTAACCTATGAAGCTTTCTTT.

Many counts were recorded for this clonotype. As DNA, the CDR3 is TGCAGCGTTGCAGCGGGACAGGATATGGCTGGGGCCAACGTCCTGACTTTC. As protein: CSVAAGQDMAGANVLTF. This sequence joins TRBV29-1 and TRBJ2-6, with D possibly being TRBD1 (8 bases). The V end was cut by 4 bases, the J end by 2 bases, with 18 bases between. In germline, CDR1 is SQVTM, CDR2 ANQGSEA. The CDR3 is made up of 17 amino acids.

This clonotype was counted many times. This rearrangement joins TRBV20-1 to TRBJ2-7, with TRBD1 as a possible D gene (5 bases). Germline V gives CDR1 DFQATT, CDR2 SNEGSKA (reference sequence). The ends were cut back, 8 bases at V and 3 bases at J, with 17 bases in the middle. The CDR3 covers 13 residues. The chain's CDR3 is CSPDRNPYYEQYF. The CDR3, as DNA: TGCAGTCCCGACAGAAACCCTTACTACGAGCAGTACTTC.

This clonotype came up many times. The chain carries TRBV5-1 and TRBJ1-5, with TRBD1 matching 7 bases. Germline values: CDR1 SGHRS, CDR2 YFSETQ. Trimming at V came to 3 bases and at J to 0 bases, leaving 3 bases not matched to a gene. CDR3 length: 15 residues. The CDR3 loop is CASSWGTASNQPQHF. The CDR3 DNA follows: TGCGCCAGCAGCTGGGGGACAGCTAGCAATCAGCCCCAGCATTTT.

This clonotype was detected a few times. V is TRBV30 and J is TRBJ2-7; D unresolved. V was pared by 8 bases and J by 7 bases, with 12 bases between. Germline V gene lookup returns CDR1 GTSNPN and CDR2 SVGIG (reference sequence). This CDR3 spans 10 amino acids. Here the CDR3 reads CALGLREQYF. The CDR3 DNA reads as TGTGCCCTCGGTCTGCGGGAGCAGTACTTC.

This clonotype came up many times. The chain carries TRBV12-3 or TRBV12-4 and TRBJ2-3, with TRBD1 as a possible D gene (5 bases). V was cut by 7 bases and J by 0 bases, with 8 bases left in between. The CDR3 has 13 residues. The CDR3, as DNA: TGTGCCAGCATGCCAGGGAGCACAGATACGCAGTATTTT. Translated: CASMPGSTDTQYF.

This clonotype has ten or more counts. The chain couples TRBV7-2 to TRBJ1-2; possibly TRBD1 for D (6 bases). Germline V gene data show CDR1 as SGHTA and CDR2 as FQGNSA. This CDR3 comprises 16 residues. Trimming removed 2 bases at V and 7 bases at J, with 20 bases between. CDR3 DNA sequence: TGTGCCAGCAGCTTAATGGACAGTGAGATTGGCGGTGGCTACACCTTC. Its translation: CASSLMDSEIGGGYTF.

This clonotype was recorded at least ten times. The chain carries TRBV28 and TRBJ2-4; D not certain. The CDR3 extends over 15 amino acids. Germline CDR1 and CDR2: MDHEN and SYDVKM. Trimming took off 4 bases at V and 0 bases at J, with 10 bases between the two ends. CDR3 sequence: CASSSPQIAKNIQYF. The CDR3 DNA follows: TGTGCCAGCAGTTCCCCACAGATAGCCAAAAACATTCAGTACTTC.

The table lists this clonotype with many counts. The CDR3 protein is CATSFSPGPPAGQPQHF. The CDR3 region has the DNA TGTGCCACCAGTTTTTCTCCGGGACCCCCGGCAGGTCAGCCCCAGCATTTT. The chain employs TRBV15 and TRBJ1-5, with D possibly matching TRBD1 (5 bases). V was pared by 6 bases and J by 6 bases, with 24 bases between. Germline-derived CDR1 and CDR2 are LNHNV and YYDKDF (reference sequence). This CDR3 has 17 amino acids.

This clonotype was counted only a few times. The rearrangement uses TRBV30 and TRBJ2-1; possible D gene TRBD1, 5 bases. This CDR3 spans 13 amino acids. Germline CDR1 GTSNPN, CDR2 SVGIG (reference sequence). V dropped 3 bases and J dropped 10 bases, with 16 bases sitting between them. The CDR3: CAWRSPGMREQFF. CDR3 bases: TGTGCCTGGAGAAGCCCAGGGATGCGCGAGCAGTTCTTC.